This entry lists 17 T cell receptor beta chains sequenced from one sample in a study of control samples from healthy donors and cancer patients. Produced via immunoSEQ multiplex PCR; TCRdb's table is partial and in-frame only. The sample contains tens of thousands of clones, 90% to 95% of which appear only once. The sample was PBMCs. The receptors shown here come from a woman aged 40 to 50 with lung cancer.

The chain is built from TRBV27 and TRBJ1-6, with D possibly TRBD1 on 5 matching bases. The germline gives CDR1 MNHEY, CDR2 SMNVEV (reference sequence). The ends were cut back, 5 bases at V and 8 bases at J, with 22 bases in the middle. The CDR3 is 17 amino acids. The CDR3 sequence: CASSPIVGGTKDSPLHF. The DNA for the CDR3 is TGTGCCAGCAGTCCCATAGTCGGGGGGACGAAAGATTCACCCCTCCACTTT.

This rearrangement joins TRBV7-9 to TRBJ2-5; D is perhaps TRBD1 or TRBD2 (6 bases each). This CDR3 is built from 14 residues. V was clipped by 3 bases and J by 5 bases, with 13 bases between them. The germline CDR1 and CDR2 sequences are SEHNR and FQNEAQ (reference sequence). The CDR3 loop reads CASSFPPGAETQYF. As DNA, the CDR3 is TGTGCCAGCAGCTTCCCCCCGGGGGCGGAGACCCAGTACTTC.

This chain connects TRBV5-4 to TRBJ1-4; D gene ambiguous. Germline V gene lookup returns CDR1 SGHNT and CDR2 YYREEE (reference sequence). V dropped 0 bases and J dropped 5 bases, with 11 bases sitting between them. The CDR3 extends over 15 amino acids. CDR3 amino acids: CASSLESRENEKLFF. CDR3 DNA sequence: TGTGCCAGCAGCTTGGAGTCACGAGAGAATGAAAAACTGTTTTTT.

This clone occurred a few times. The rearrangement joins TRBV10-2 to TRBJ2-1; D is perhaps TRBD2 (7 bases). V dropped 2 bases and J dropped 4 bases, with 12 bases sitting between them. The CDR3 runs to 15 residues. Germline CDR1 is WSHSY and CDR2 is SAAADI. The CDR3 bases are TGCGCCAGCAGTGAGAACGGGGGGCCATACAATGAGCAGTTCTTC. Translating it yields CASSENGGPYNEQFF.

This chain connects TRBV19 to TRBJ1-5; D is ambiguous. Germline V gene sequence: CDR1 LNHDA, CDR2 SQIVND (reference sequence). This CDR3 region has 14 residues. V gave up 8 bases and J gave up 6 bases, with 17 bases separating them. The CDR3 protein is CASDPSTLGQPQHF. Here the CDR3 DNA reads TGTGCCAGTGACCCCTCAACCTTGGGTCAGCCCCAGCATTTT.

V and J are TRBV29-1 and TRBJ2-1; no reliable D call. Germline CDR1 is SQVTM and CDR2 is ANQGSEA. This CDR3 region has 14 residues. With 2 bases removed from V and 5 bases from J, the gap between germline ends came to 13 bases. The CDR3 is CSVENVVGNNEQFF. CDR3 coding DNA: TGCAGCGTTGAAAATGTAGTCGGTAACAATGAGCAGTTCTTC.

In its sample, this clone was seen once. V usage is TRBV3-1 (or the pseudogene TRBV3-2) and J usage is TRBJ1-1, with D possibly being TRBD1 (5 bases). Trimming removed 1 base at V and 0 bases at J, with 15 bases between. The CDR3 is 17 residues long. Germline V CDR1 and CDR2: LGHDT, YNNKEL (reference sequence). The CDR3 loop is CASSQGFRQLLNTEAFF. The DNA of the CDR3 is TGTGCCAGCAGCCAAGGATTTAGACAGCTCCTGAACACTGAAGCTTTCTTT.

The chain joins TRBV4-2 to TRBJ2-5; 8 bases map to TRBD2. This CDR3 is 14 amino acids long. Losses at the gene ends were 1 base for V and 5 bases for J; bases not matched to a gene: 3. CDR1 and CDR2 (germline): LGHNA, YNFKEQ. The CDR3 nucleotides are TGTGCCAGCAGCCAAGGAGCGGGGGTGGAGACCCAGTACTTC. Protein: CASSQGAGVETQYF.

V usage is TRBV30 and J usage is TRBJ1-2, with D perhaps matching TRBD1 (5 bases). This CDR3 region has 12 residues. CDR1 is GTSNPN, CDR2 SVGIG, per germline (reference sequence). Trimming stripped 2 bases from V and 11 bases from J, with 15 bases between. DNA for the CDR3: TGTGCCTGGAGTCGCGGCGGACAATCTTACACCTTC. Encoded protein: CAWSRGGQSYTF.

This clone was seen once. This sequence joins TRBV10-2 and TRBJ2-7, with 8 bases matching TRBD1. This CDR3 region has 15 residues. Germline loops: CDR1 WSHSY, CDR2 SAAADI. Losses at the gene ends were 7 bases for V and 1 base for J; bases not matched to a gene: 9. CDR3 in DNA: TGCGCCAGCAAGATCTCGGGACAGGTATCCTACGAGCAGTACTTC. It codes for CASKISGQVSYEQYF.

CDR3 coding DNA: TGTGCCAGCAGCAAAGTTGACACCTCCTACGAGCAGTACTTC. Translated: CASSKVDTSYEQYF. V and J are TRBV21-1 and TRBJ2-7; TRBD1 is the table's D call, not checked against the DNA. TRBV21-1 is listed as a pseudogene. The CDR3 runs to 14 residues.

J is TRBJ2-5 and V is TRBV12-3 or TRBV12-4; possible D gene TRBD1, 6 bases. The CDR3 runs 13 residues. Trimming left V 6 bases short and J 0 bases short, with 8 bases between. The CDR3 spells CASRGQNQETQYF. CDR3 sequence (DNA): TGTGCCAGCAGGGGACAAAACCAAGAGACCCAGTACTTC.

This clone was seen only once. The chain is built from TRBV18 and TRBJ1-6, with 9 bases identical to TRBD1. CDR3 length: 14 amino acids. Germline assignment: CDR1 KGHSH and CDR2 LQKENI. J was trimmed by 10 bases and V by 3 bases; bases with no gene match: 4. The CDR3 DNA reads as TGTGCCAGCTCACCGACAGGGGGGCGGTCACCCCTCCACTTT. Its translation is CASSPTGGRSPLHF. Full variable domain (missing parts from reference TRBV18 and TRBJ1-6): NAGVMQNPRHLVRRRGQEARLRCSPMKGHSHVYWYRQLPEEGLKFMVYLQKENIIDESGMPKERFSAEFPKEGPSILRIQQVVRGDSAAYFCASSPTGGRSPLHFGNGTRLTVT.

V gene TRBV19 combines with J gene TRBJ2-1, with 8 bases identical to TRBD1. V lost 10 bases and J lost 7; bases outside the gene matches: 6. The germline V gene has CDR1 LNHDA and CDR2 SQIVND (reference sequence). This CDR3 spans 12 amino acids. The CDR3 loop reads CATGQGANEQFF. DNA of the CDR3: TGTGCCACGGGGCAGGGGGCGAATGAGCAGTTCTTC. The full variable domain, in which reference TRBV19 and TRBJ2-1 provide the parts outside the CDR3, is DGGITQSPKYLFRKEGQNVTLSCEQNLNHDAMYWYRQDPGQGLRLIYYSQIVNDFQKGDIAEGYSVSREKKESFPLTVTSAQKNPTAFYLCATGQGANEQFFGPGTRLTVL.

The chain couples TRBV14 to TRBJ2-2; D ambiguous. This CDR3 contains 12 residues. CDR1 is SGHDN, CDR2 FVKESK, per germline. Trimming removed 5 bases at V and 5 bases at J, with 6 bases between. In nucleotides, the CDR3 is TGTGCCAGCAGCAGGATAACCGGGGAGCTGTTTTTT. Translating it yields CASSRITGELFF.

This chain links TRBV3-1 (or the pseudogene TRBV3-2) with TRBJ1-6; D is unclear. The CDR3 runs 16 residues. Between the trimmed V and J ends, which lost 4 bases and 8 bases, there was a span of 18 bases. Germline CDR1 reads LGHDT; CDR2 reads YNNKEL (reference sequence). CDR3 DNA: TGTGCCAGCAGCCCACCCCCGATGTTCGGGTATTCACCCCTCCACTTT. Translation: CASSPPPMFGYSPLHF.

The chain is built from TRBV3-1 (or the pseudogene TRBV3-2) and TRBJ1-1; D gene ambiguous. The germline gives CDR1 LGHDT, CDR2 YNNKEL (reference sequence). This CDR3 has 12 amino acids. The V and J ends lost 7 bases and 7 bases respectively, with 13 bases between them. CDR3 in amino acids: CASTMSRSEAFF. The CDR3 DNA follows: TGTGCCAGCACTATGTCCCGCAGTGAAGCTTTCTTT.